The 32 T cell receptor beta chains presented below share a single source sample, sequenced in a study of cytomegalovirus exposure and HLA in healthy donors (dated by TCRdb to the late 2010s). To prepare the library, the immunoSEQ multiplex PCR assay was applied. TCRdb mirrors the immuneACCESS table, restricted to in-frame sequences. Some clones are absent from its copies; in checked studies, under half trace to an unresolved V gene, and the reason for the others is unknown. Counted in this sample were about 120,000 clones; 85% to 90% of them appeared once. Of the sample, 2% to 2.5% is held by the ten largest clones. The material sequenced was PBMCs. The receptor source for this set is a woman aged 30 to 39 in good health and CMV-seronegative.

The CDR3 DNA is TGTGCCAGCAGCCCCCAGACTAGCGGGGCGAGCCAAGAGACCCAGTACTTC. Its translation: CASSPQTSGASQETQYF. The V and J genes are TRBV7-6 and TRBJ2-5, with 11 bases lining up with TRBD2. This CDR3 has 17 amino acids. With 5 bases clipped from V and 1 base from J, the junction kept 9 bases outside the gene matches. Looked up from germline, CDR1 is SGHVS and CDR2 is FNYEAQ.

This rearrangement joins TRBV7-8 to TRBJ2-2; TRBD1 matches at 11 bases. The CDR3 extends over 16 amino acids. CDR1 and CDR2 from the germline V gene are SGHVS and FQNEAQ. The V and J ends lost 2 bases and 3 bases, in that order; junction bases with no gene match: 2. For the CDR3, the DNA is TGTGCCAGCAGCTTATCGGGACAGGGGGACACCGGGGAGCTGTTTTTT. Its translation is CASSLSGQGDTGELFF.

This clone was seen a few times. The chain is built from TRBV6-5 and TRBJ2-7; D gene unclear. Looked up from germline, CDR1 is MNHEY and CDR2 is SVGAGI. This CDR3 is built from 15 residues. The V end lost 7 bases, the J end lost 0 bases, and 16 bases lay between the germline ends. CDR3 sequence (DNA): TGTGCCAGCACTCGTACCCCCCTCAGCTCCTACGAGCAGTACTTC. It yields the protein CASTRTPLSSYEQYF.

This chain connects TRBV9 to TRBJ2-1; 9 bases line up with TRBD2. The germline CDR1 and CDR2 sequences are SGDLS and YYNGEE. The CDR3 length is 15 residues. With V trimmed by 1 base and J by 2 bases, 1 base remained unmatched. The CDR3 here is CASSVRLAAYNEQFF. DNA for the CDR3: TGTGCCAGCAGCGTACGACTAGCGGCCTACAATGAGCAGTTCTTC. The variable domain in full, with the rest retrieved from reference TRBV9 and TRBJ2-1, is DSGVTQTPKHLITATGQRVTLRCSPRSGDLSVYWYQQSLDQGLQFLIQYYNGEERAKGNILERFSAQQFPDLHSELNLSSLELGDSALYFCASSVRLAAYNEQFFGPGTRLTVL.

V usage is TRBV7-9 and J usage is TRBJ1-5, with a tentative D call TRBD1 (6 bases). This CDR3 contains 13 residues. V was cut by 2 bases and J by 6 bases, with 8 bases left in between. CDR1 is SEHNR, CDR2 FQNEAQ, per germline (reference sequence). CDR3 coding DNA: TGTGCCAGCAGCTTACAAGGGGGTCAGCCCCAGCATTTT. Amino acid sequence: CASSLQGGQPQHF. Supplemented by reference TRBV7-9 and TRBJ1-5, the full variable domain reads DTGVSQNPRHKITKRGQNVTFRCDPISEHNRLYWYRQTLGQGPEFLTYFQNEAQLEKSRLLSDRFSAERPKGSFSTLEIQRTEQGDSAMYLCASSLQGGQPQHFGDGTRLSIL.

V is TRBV14 and J is TRBJ2-5, with a tentative D call TRBD2 (5 bases). Germline V gives CDR1 SGHDN, CDR2 FVKESK. Trimming removed 0 bases at V and 2 bases at J, with 10 bases between. The CDR3 is 15 residues long. In DNA form, the CDR3 reads TGTGCCAGCAGCCAAGACGGGGTAACACAAGAGACCCAGTACTTC. Translating gives CASSQDGVTQETQYF.

This chain joins TRBV13 and TRBJ2-4; D is perhaps TRBD1 (5 bases). The V gene lost 5 bases and the J gene lost 2 bases, with 10 bases spanning the gap. This CDR3 has 14 residues. CDR1 and CDR2 from the germline V gene are PRHDT and FYEKMQ (reference sequence). CDR3 nucleotides: TGTGCCAGCAGCCAAAGGGGTTCCAAAAACATTCAGTACTTC. Translating gives CASSQRGSKNIQYF.

The chain links TRBV7-2 to TRBJ2-6; 7 bases agree with TRBD1. V dropped 1 base and J dropped 0; count of bases not matched to a gene: 9. Germline V CDR1 and CDR2: SGHTA, FQGNSA. The CDR3 loop spans 19 amino acids. This chain's CDR3 is CASSLGPGTVFSGANVLTF. The DNA for the CDR3 is TGTGCCAGCAGCTTAGGACCCGGGACAGTTTTCTCTGGGGCCAACGTCCTGACTTTC.

J is TRBJ2-5 and V is TRBV6-6, with TRBD1 matching over 9 bases. V lost 4 bases, J lost 2 bases, and 2 bases stayed unmatched. This CDR3 contains 14 residues. In germline, CDR1 is MNHNY, CDR2 SVGAGI (reference sequence). CDR3 loop: CASSWGTGQETQYF. Here the CDR3 DNA reads TGTGCCAGCAGTTGGGGGACAGGGCAAGAGACCCAGTACTTC.

The CDR3 DNA is TGTGCCAGCAGCTTAGGGGCAGGCTATGGCTACACCTTC. Its protein product is CASSLGAGYGYTF. This chain connects TRBV11-2 to TRBJ1-2; D gene ambiguous. The germline V gene has CDR1 SGHAT and CDR2 FQNNGV. The germline V and J ends were trimmed by 1 base and 4 bases, with 7 bases remaining between them. The CDR3 spans 13 residues.

The chain couples TRBV6-5 to TRBJ1-2; 11 nucleotides agree with TRBD1. This CDR3 comprises 15 residues. Germline-derived CDR1 and CDR2 are MNHEY and SVGAGI. V was pared by 7 bases and J by 4 bases, with 8 bases of the junction left unmatched. CDR3 in DNA: TGTGCCAGCACCCTCTCCGGGACAGGGGGCTATGGCTACACCTTC. Translating gives CASTLSGTGGYGYTF.

The chain recombines TRBV27 with TRBJ2-7; TRBD2 agrees at 8 bases. CDR1 is MNHEY, CDR2 SMNVEV, per germline (reference sequence). V lost 7 bases and J lost 2; bases outside the gene matches: 10. The CDR3 runs 15 residues. CDR3 sequence reads: CASTSRGGLTYEQYF. The CDR3 coding sequence is TGTGCCAGCACCTCCCGGGGGGGATTGACCTACGAGCAGTACTTC.

This clone appeared once. The gene calls are TRBV27 and TRBJ1-2; a weak D match, TRBD1 (6 bases). The CDR3 loop spans 13 amino acids. Germline loops: CDR1 MNHEY, CDR2 SMNVEV (reference sequence). V was trimmed by 5 bases and J by 8 bases, leaving 15 bases between them. The CDR3 nucleotides read TGTGCCAGCAGTGGAAACAGGGCTAGCGGCTACACCTTC. Protein product: CASSGNRASGYTF.

The chain uses TRBV19 and TRBJ2-2; maybe TRBD1 (8 bases). The CDR3 length is 14 residues. The V end lost 11 bases, the J end lost 6 bases, and 19 bases lay between the germline ends. Germline V CDR1 and CDR2: LNHDA, SQIVND (reference sequence). CDR3 sequence reads: CAARTGGGAGELFF. CDR3 coding DNA: TGTGCCGCCCGTACAGGGGGAGGGGCCGGGGAGCTGTTTTTT.

This chain's CDR3 is CASSQEGDRGRILTEAFF. As DNA, the CDR3 is TGTGCCAGCAGCCAAGAGGGGGACAGGGGGCGAATTCTTACTGAAGCTTTCTTT. The rearrangement links TRBV4-2 to TRBJ1-1, with 12 bases fitting TRBD1. The CDR3 spans 18 residues. Germline loops: CDR1 LGHNA, CDR2 YNFKEQ. After removal of 0 bases from V and 5 bases from J, the junction contained 10 bases not matched to a gene.

The chain uses TRBV9 and TRBJ2-3; the D gene is possibly TRBD2 (6 bases). V lost 4 bases to trimming and J lost 6 bases, with 12 bases between them. The germline CDR1 and CDR2 sequences are SGDLS and YYNGEE. This CDR3 has 13 residues. CDR3 region: CASSPAGRDTQYF. Written as DNA, the CDR3 is TGTGCCAGCAGCCCCGCGGGGCGGGATACGCAGTATTTT.

CDR3 in DNA: TGTGCCAGCAGCCCCGACAGGGAGTACACCGGGGAGCTGTTTTTT. It specifies CASSPDREYTGELFF. The V call is TRBV9, the J call TRBJ2-2; TRBD1 agrees at 7 bases. Germline assignment: CDR1 SGDLS and CDR2 YYNGEE. J gave up 3 bases and V 4 bases, and 6 bases lay outside the gene matches. This CDR3 region has 15 residues. The whole variable domain, filled in from reference TRBV9 and TRBJ2-2, reads DSGVTQTPKHLITATGQRVTLRCSPRSGDLSVYWYQQSLDQGLQFLIQYYNGEERAKGNILERFSAQQFPDLHSELNLSSLELGDSALYFCASSPDREYTGELFFGEGSRLTVL.

The genes are TRBV30 and TRBJ2-5; maybe TRBD1 (6 bases). The CDR3 length is 13 residues. V dropped 0 bases and J dropped 4 bases, with 9 bases sitting between them. Germline CDR1 GTSNPN, CDR2 SVGIG (reference sequence). The CDR3 sequence is CAWSVGGSETQYF. The CDR3 DNA follows: TGTGCCTGGAGTGTAGGGGGTTCAGAGACCCAGTACTTC.

Here the CDR3 reads CASSPGGTGIEKTQYF. CDR3 sequence (DNA): TGTGCCAGCAGCCCTGGTGGGACAGGAATCGAAAAGACCCAGTACTTC. The genes are TRBV7-7 and TRBJ2-5, with 8 bases fitting TRBD1. This CDR3 region has 16 residues. V trimming: 5 bases; J trimming: 6 bases; junction bases outside the gene matches: 14. CDR1 and CDR2 from the germline V gene are SSHAT and FNYEAQ (reference sequence).

The chain has TRBV29-1 and TRBJ1-1; D might be TRBD1 (6 bases). Germline V gene sequence: CDR1 SQVTM, CDR2 ANQGSEA. This CDR3 is 13 amino acids long. CDR3 DNA sequence: TGCAACCCAAACAGGGAGATGAACACTGAAGCTTTCTTT. This translates into CNPNREMNTEAFF.

V and J are TRBV15 and TRBJ2-2; 8 nucleotides align to TRBD2. From germline, CDR1 is LNHNV and CDR2 YYDKDF (reference sequence). The CDR3 loop spans 15 amino acids. J was trimmed by 4 bases and V by 4 bases; bases with no gene match: 5. This CDR3 reads CATSKRGSGTGELFF. The CDR3 bases are TGTGCCACCAGCAAGCGGGGGTCGGGCACCGGGGAGCTGTTTTTT.

The rearrangement links TRBV7-8 to TRBJ1-2; 11 nucleotides match TRBD1. CDR1 is SGHVS, CDR2 FQNEAQ, per germline. After removal of 0 bases from V and 5 bases from J, the junction contained 8 bases not matched to a gene. CDR3 length: 17 amino acids. In nucleotides, the CDR3 is TGTGCCAGCAGCTTAGCCGGACAGGGGGCTACAAGTTATGGCTACACCTTC. The encoded protein is CASSLAGQGATSYGYTF.

The chain couples TRBV4-1 to TRBJ1-5, with TRBD1 as a possible D gene (5 bases). V was shortened by 2 bases and J by 3 bases, with 11 bases between the two germline ends. The CDR3 runs to 15 residues. Per the germline V gene, CDR1 is MGHRA and CDR2 is YSYEKL. The chain's CDR3 is CASSQPDTDNQPQHF. The CDR3 region has the DNA TGCGCCAGCAGCCAACCGGACACGGACAATCAGCCCCAGCATTTT.

The rearrangement uses TRBV11-2 and TRBJ1-3; D call uncertain. This CDR3 comprises 14 residues. Per germline, CDR1 SGHAT and CDR2 FQNNGV. Trimming stripped 1 base from V and 2 bases from J, with 6 bases between. The DNA of the CDR3 is TGTGCCAGCAGCTTAGCAGGTCCTGGAAACACCATATATTTT. It yields the protein CASSLAGPGNTIYF.

The chain has TRBV2 and TRBJ1-1; TRBD1 is a possible D gene (6 bases). The CDR3 length is 14 residues. Germline assignment: CDR1 SNHLY and CDR2 FYNNEI. V was trimmed by 2 bases and J by 1 base, leaving 8 bases between them. CDR3 region: CASSELGANTEAFF. The CDR3 nucleotides are TGTGCCAGCAGTGAACTGGGGGCGAACACTGAAGCTTTCTTT.

CDR3 coding DNA: TGTGCCAGCAGCCAAAACAGGGAGGGGACCCAGTACTTC. It codes for CASSQNREGTQYF. The chain has TRBV7-3 and TRBJ2-5, with D possibly matching TRBD2 (7 bases). Germline V lookup: CDR1 SGHTA, CDR2 FQGTGA. This CDR3 has 13 amino acids. V was trimmed by 5 bases and J by 7 bases, leaving 14 bases between them.

The genes are TRBV6-1 and TRBJ2-5, with TRBD1 matching 8 bases. Per the germline V gene, CDR1 is MNHNS and CDR2 is SASEGT. The CDR3 has 12 residues. The V segment lost 8 bases and the J segment 10 bases; nucleotides outside the gene matches: 9. This CDR3 is CASSGQVRDQYF. The CDR3 DNA follows: TGTGCCAGCTCGGGACAGGTCCGTGACCAGTACTTC.

This rearrangement joins TRBV7-6 to TRBJ2-2; 12 bases map to TRBD2. Germline trimming cut 5 bases from V and 4 bases from J; bases unmatched to any gene: 5. The CDR3 runs 16 residues. Germline V gene data show CDR1 as SGHVS and CDR2 as FNYEAQ. CDR3 sequence (DNA): TGTGCCAGCAGCCCGGGACTAGCGGGCCGCACCGGGGAGCTGTTTTTT. It codes for CASSPGLAGRTGELFF.

About this clone itself: In the same sample, other DNA sequences code for this CDR3. The V and J genes are TRBV30 and TRBJ1-1; no clear D gene. The V and J ends lost 0 bases and 1 base respectively, with 6 bases between them. CDR1 GTSNPN and CDR2 SVGIG come from the germline V gene (reference sequence). The CDR3 is made up of 13 amino acids. This CDR3 reads CAWSVGGNTEAFF. The CDR3 region has the DNA TGTGCCTGGAGTGTGGGAGGGAACACTGAAGCTTTCTTT.

This clone has at least ten counts. CDR3 residues: CASGFQGAWNEQFF. The DNA for the CDR3 is TGTGCTAGTGGTTTCCAGGGGGCATGGAATGAGCAGTTCTTC. V is TRBV12-5 and J is TRBJ2-1; 8 bases fit TRBD1. There are 14 residues in the CDR3. Germline V lookup: CDR1 LGHNT, CDR2 FRNRAP. With V trimmed by 3 bases and J by 7 bases, 5 bases remained unmatched.

The gene calls are TRBV19 and TRBJ1-1; tentatively, D is TRBD1 (6 bases). The CDR3 runs 15 residues. The germline V and J ends were trimmed by 3 bases and 3 bases, with 14 bases remaining between them. The germline gives CDR1 LNHDA, CDR2 SQIVND (reference sequence). CDR3 region: CASSIIRGADTEAFF. In DNA form, the CDR3 reads TGTGCCAGTAGTATTATACGGGGGGCGGACACTGAAGCTTTCTTT.

V gene TRBV5-4 combines with J gene TRBJ2-7, with TRBD2 identical over 7 bases. The CDR3 contains 15 residues. CDR1 and CDR2 (germline): SGHNT, YYREEE (reference sequence). The V gene end was trimmed by 0 bases and the J gene end by 0 bases; junction bases not matched to a gene: 3. The CDR3 DNA reads as TGTGCCAGCAGCTTGGAGAAGCGGGGCTCCTACGAGCAGTACTTC. This translates into CASSLEKRGSYEQYF.